A selection of T cell receptor beta chains follows, all from one sample in a study of OX40 agonist ivuxolimab in advanced cancers. This table comes from immunoSEQ multiplex PCR, and its TCRdb copy is limited to in-frame clones, with some not included. The sample includes 70,000 to 85,000 clones, 94% of them seen just once. The source was CD4+ or CD8+ T cells sorted from blood, collected in a trial of the OX40 agonist ivuxolimab. The source of these receptors is an adult with an advanced solid tumor such as melanoma, head and neck, liver or kidney cancer. Both conserved end residues are part of each CDR3. The order of the fields is D gene, clone size, J gene, V gene, CDR3 DNA, CDR3 protein. A D gene is named only where the DNA matches it firmly. Part of the rows lack a size; the others show once, few, many or a class for expanded clones.

>TRBD1|.|TRBJ2-7|TRBV19
TGTGCCAGTAGTCCCACAGGGGGGATCACCTACGAGCAGTACTTC
CASSPTGGITYEQYF
>.|.|TRBJ2-2|TRBV7-8
TGTGCCAGCAGCTTGTATCCGGGGCCCACCGGGGAGCTGTTTTTT
CASSLYPGPTGELFF
>.|.|TRBJ2-6|TRBV29-1
TGCAGCGCAGCTATAACAGGGTACGGGGCCAACGTCCTGACTTTC
CSAAITGYGANVLTF
>.|.|TRBJ1-1|TRBV18
TGTGCCAGCTCAGATAACACTGAAGCTTTCTTT
CASSDNTEAFF
>.|.|TRBJ1-2|TRBV18
TGTGCCAGCTCACCTCCAGAGGTCTATGGCTACACCTTC
CASSPPEVYGYTF
>.|.|TRBJ1-5|TRBV7-8
TGTGCCAGCAGCTTAGAGGACAGTAGCAATCAGCCCCAGCATTTT
CASSLEDSSNQPQHF
>TRBD2|.|TRBJ2-3|TRBV4-3
TGCGCCAGCAGCCAAGATTCCAGCGGGGGGCCTGCAGATACGCAGTATTTT
CASSQDSSGGPADTQYF
>.|.|TRBJ1-1|TRBV4-1
TGCGCCAGCAGCCACGTCGGGAGGGGGGACACTGAAGCTTTCTTT
CASSHVGRGDTEAFF
>.|once|TRBJ1-1|TRBV7-9
TGTGCCAGCAGCTCCCTCGTTGGGGGCGCGAACACTGAAGCTTTCTTT
CASSSLVGGANTEAFF
>TRBD1|.|TRBJ1-5|TRBV19
TGTGCCAGTAGTATTCGTCCGGGGACAGGGAATCAGCCCCAGCATTTT
CASSIRPGTGNQPQHF
>.|.|TRBJ2-1|TRBV27
TGTGCCGCACAGGGAAGGAATGAGCAGTTCTTC
CAAQGRNEQFF
>TRBD2|.|TRBJ2-1|TRBV28
TGTGCCAGCAGTTTTTTAGGGACTAGCGGGAGGCATAGCTCCTACAATGAGCAGTTCTTC
CASSFLGTSGRHSSYNEQFF
>.|few|TRBJ1-2|TRBV6-5
TGTGCCAGCAGTGCAGGGGCCCATGGCTACACCTTC
CASSAGAHGYTF
>.|.|TRBJ1-1|TRBV14
TGTGCCAGCAGCACCCGGGTAGTCTTGAACACTGAAGCTTTCTTT
CASSTRVVLNTEAFF
>.|.|TRBJ2-3|TRBV5-4
TGTGCCAGCAGCTTGGCGGCACGTACGCAGTATTTT
CASSLAARTQYF
>.|.|TRBJ2-5|TRBV4-3
TGCGCCAGCAGCCAAGATTGGGGAGAGACCCAGTACTTC
CASSQDWGETQYF
>TRBD1|.|TRBJ1-4|TRBV6-4
TGTGCCATCGGACAGGGCCCCTCCGATTCAGAAAAACTGTTTTTT
CAIGQGPSDSEKLFF
>.|.|TRBJ1-1|TRBV2
TGTGCCAGCAGTGAAACCGGGGGATGGACTGAAGCTTTCTTT
CASSETGGWTEAFF
>TRBD1|.|TRBJ2-1|TRBV29-1
TGCAGCGTTCCCACCGCGCGGGACAGGGCCTACAATGAGCAGTTCTTC
CSVPTARDRAYNEQFF
>TRBD1|.|TRBJ2-1|TRBV25-1
TGTGCCAGCAGTGTTCACGGGACAGGGTATGAGCAGTTCTTC
CASSVHGTGYEQFF
>TRBD2|.|TRBJ2-2|TRBV11-2
TGTGCCAGCAGCTTATGGCGGGAGTTTACCGGGGAGCTGTTTTTT
CASSLWREFTGELFF
>.|.|TRBJ2-7|TRBV4-2
TGTGCCAGCAGCCCTGACCTAAGCTCCTACGAGCAGTACTTC
CASSPDLSSYEQYF
>.|.|TRBJ2-3|TRBV9
TGTGCCAGCAGCGTAGAGGGAGGGGGAGGGGATACGCAGTATTTT
CASSVEGGGGDTQYF
>.|.|TRBJ2-3|TRBV7-9
TGTGCCAGCAGCTACAATACAGATACGCAGTATTTT
CASSYNTDTQYF
>.|.|TRBJ2-3|TRBV7-3
TGTGCCAGCAGAAAATCCTCCACAGATACGCAGTATTTT
CASRKSSTDTQYF
>.|.|TRBJ2-1|TRBV9
TGTGCCAGCAGCGTAGTGGGCAGGGGGGTTTACAATGAGCAGTTCTTC
CASSVVGRGVYNEQFF
>.|once|TRBJ2-5|TRBV4-3
TGCGCCAGCAGCCAAGATGTCCCGGAGACCCAGTACTTC
CASSQDVPETQYF
>TRBD2|.|TRBJ2-7|TRBV7-3
TGTGCCAGCAGCTTAGCGGGGGGACTAGCGAACGAGCAGTACTTC
CASSLAGGLANEQYF
>.|.|TRBJ2-7|TRBV18
TGTGCCAGCTCATTATACAGGGCCTACGAGCAGTACTTC
CASSLYRAYEQYF
>TRBD2|.|TRBJ2-7|TRBV6-1
TGTGCCAGCAGTGAAGGAGCGGGGTTCTCCTACGAGCAGTACTTC
CASSEGAGFSYEQYF
>TRBD2|once|TRBJ2-1|TRBV9
TGTGCCAGCAGCGTTCGGCAAGTCACTAGCGGTGAGCAGTTCTTC
CASSVRQVTSGEQFF
>TRBD2|.|TRBJ2-5|TRBV7-3
TGTGCCAGCAGCTTAGACGGGAGGGCCGTCCAAGAGACCCAGTACTTC
CASSLDGRAVQETQYF
>TRBD2|.|TRBJ2-7|TRBV10-3
TGTGCCACGGGCGGGACTAGCGGGAGTAAGTCCTACGAGCAGTACTTC
CATGGTSGSKSYEQYF
>.|.|TRBJ1-1|TRBV5-6
TGTGCCAGCAGCTTGTGGTTCAAGGCCGAAGCTTTCTTT
CASSLWFKAEAFF
>TRBD1|.|TRBJ1-1|TRBV12-5
TGTGCTAGTGGTCTTTGGACAGGGGGCTTCGCTGAAGCTTTCTTT
CASGLWTGGFAEAFF
>.|.|TRBJ2-1|TRBV28
TGTGCCAGCAGTTTAACGGTGGGCGGGATTAGCTCCTACAATGAGCAGTTCTTC
CASSLTVGGISSYNEQFF
>.|.|TRBJ2-7|TRBV29-1
TGCAGCGTTGCAAGGAAATACGAGCAGTACTTC
CSVARKYEQYF
>TRBD2|.|TRBJ2-1|TRBV7-2
TGTGCCAGCAGCTTAGGCGTTCTAGCGGCCCATGAGCAGTTCTTC
CASSLGVLAAHEQFF
>TRBD1|.|TRBJ2-5|TRBV7-9
TGTGCCAGCAGCCCGGAGGACAGGATCCGGGAGACCCAGTACTTC
CASSPEDRIRETQYF
>.|.|TRBJ2-7|TRBV28
TGTGCCAGCAGTGGGTTCGGGGCATACGAGCAGTACTTC
CASSGFGAYEQYF
>.|.|TRBJ2-7|TRBV7-9
TGTGCCAGCAGCCCGAGTGTTAACGAGCAGTACTTC
CASSPSVNEQYF
>TRBD2|.|TRBJ2-7|TRBV7-2
TGTGCCAGCAGCTTAGGACTAGCGGGAGTGCACGAGCAGTACTTC
CASSLGLAGVHEQYF
>.|once|TRBJ2-1|TRBV27
TGTGCCAGCAGTTTAAATCCGGGGGCAACCCTTTCCTACAATGAGCAGTTCTTC
CASSLNPGATLSYNEQFF
>.|.|TRBJ1-5|TRBV15
TGTGCCACCAGCAGAGATTCGGGATTCAATCAGCCCCAGCATTTT
CATSRDSGFNQPQHF
>.|.|TRBJ2-2|TRBV29-1
TGCAGCGCCCCTTTGGGCACCGGGGAGCTGTTTTTT
CSAPLGTGELFF
>TRBD1|.|TRBJ1-1|TRBV28
TGTGCCAGCAGTTTAACAGGACAGGGGGTCACTGAAGCTTTCTTT
CASSLTGQGVTEAFF
>.|few|TRBJ2-7|TRBV5-1
TGCGCCAGCAGCTCCGTCGGGACATTATCCTACGAGCAGTACTTC
CASSSVGTLSYEQYF
>.|.|TRBJ1-2|TRBV9
TGTGCCAGCAATCTCGGGGGTGTGGGCGGCTACACCTTC
CASNLGGVGGYTF
>TRBD2|once|TRBJ2-7|TRBV7-2
TGTGCCAGCAGCACCGGGGGGTTCGCGGGAGCAACCTACGAGCAGTACTTC
CASSTGGFAGATYEQYF
>TRBD2|.|TRBJ2-3|TRBV27
TGTGCCAGCAGTTTACGTAGCGGGAGCCCAGATACGCAGTATTTT
CASSLRSGSPDTQYF
>.|.|TRBJ1-5|TRBV11-2
TGTGCCAGCAGCTCTGGTGGGGGGCTTAGTCAGCCCCAGCATTTT
CASSSGGGLSQPQHF